This TCR beta chain comes out of a study of cytomegalovirus exposure and HLA in healthy donors. Whole-study results and caveats: Across donors, most TCRs were seen rarely, yet some public ones were widespread. Subsequent analysis found a tendency for first-cohort TCR clusters to co-occur within the 120 or so validation repertoires. Altogether, 170 or so TCR beta chains were recorded as cytomegalovirus-associated.

Produced via immunoSEQ multiplex PCR; TCRdb's table is partial and in-frame only. The table includes approximately 41,000 clones, roughly 91% detected once. Per germline, CDR1 GTSNPN and CDR2 SVGIG (reference sequence). The V and J ends lost 0 bases and 8 bases, in that order; junction bases with no gene match: 7. There are 15 residues in the CDR3. Details on this clone: Its antigen is undetermined.

The source material was PBMCs. The clonotype comes from a man in his late teens or twenties in good health and CMV-seronegative. The chain recombines TRBV30 with TRBJ2-1, with TRBD2 matching over 10 bases. Written as DNA, the CDR3 is TGTGCCTGGAGTGTAAGACCTAGCGGGAGATATGAGCAGTTCTTC. This translates into CAWSVRPSGRYEQFF.